The sequence of this TCR beta chain was determined in a study of blood T cell repertoires in COVID-19. Overall study: Acute and convalescent COVID-19 samples came from the United States, Italy and Spain. PBMCs, B-cell-depleted T cells, or T cells provided the cDNA or gDNA that made up the material.

V gave up 2 bases and J gave up 1 base; unmatched junction bases: 2. This CDR3 is 14 amino acids long. In germline, CDR1 is MDHEN, CDR2 SYDVKM. Per the original methods: Nucleated cell number was recorded as an estimate derived from reference gene primer amplification. Assay: immunoSEQ multiplex PCR; the TCRdb copy retains only in-frame clones and omits some. The V and J calls and clone size come from that table; D and trimming were worked out from the DNA. This sample has about 92,000 clones, with 80% found just once. The sample taken for sequencing was peripheral blood. This chain uses TRBV28 with TRBJ2-7; 7 bases map to TRBD1. The receptor was derived from a woman aged 70 to 79 with acute or convalescent COVID-19. CDR3 in DNA: TGTGCCAGCAGTTTAGCCAGGGGGTCCTACGAGCAGTACTTC. It specifies CASSLARGSYEQYF.